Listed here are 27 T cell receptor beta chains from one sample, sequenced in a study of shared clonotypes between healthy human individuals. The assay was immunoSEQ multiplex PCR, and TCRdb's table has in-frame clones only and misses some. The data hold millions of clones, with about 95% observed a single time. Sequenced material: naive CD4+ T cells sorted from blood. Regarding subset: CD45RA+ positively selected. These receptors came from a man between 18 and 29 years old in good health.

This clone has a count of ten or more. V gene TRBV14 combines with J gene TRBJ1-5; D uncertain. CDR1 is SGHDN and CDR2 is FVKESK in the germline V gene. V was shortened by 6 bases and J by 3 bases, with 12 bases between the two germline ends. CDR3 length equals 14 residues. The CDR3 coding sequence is TGTGCCAGCAGAAACGGACGCTACAATCAGCCCCAGCATTTT. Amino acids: CASRNGRYNQPQHF.

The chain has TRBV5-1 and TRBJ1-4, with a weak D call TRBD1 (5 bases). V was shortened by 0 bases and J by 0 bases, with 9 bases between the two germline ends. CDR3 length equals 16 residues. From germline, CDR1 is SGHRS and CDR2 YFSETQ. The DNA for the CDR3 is TGCGCCAGCAGCTTGGGGGGCACGACAACTAATGAAAAACTGTTTTTT. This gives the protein CASSLGGTTTNEKLFF.

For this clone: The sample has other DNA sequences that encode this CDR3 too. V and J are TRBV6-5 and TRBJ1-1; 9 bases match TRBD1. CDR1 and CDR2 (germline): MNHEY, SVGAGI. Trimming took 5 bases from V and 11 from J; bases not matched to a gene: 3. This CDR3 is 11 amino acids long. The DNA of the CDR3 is TGTGCCAGCAGTCGACAGGGGGAGGCTTTCTTT. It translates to CASSRQGEAFF.

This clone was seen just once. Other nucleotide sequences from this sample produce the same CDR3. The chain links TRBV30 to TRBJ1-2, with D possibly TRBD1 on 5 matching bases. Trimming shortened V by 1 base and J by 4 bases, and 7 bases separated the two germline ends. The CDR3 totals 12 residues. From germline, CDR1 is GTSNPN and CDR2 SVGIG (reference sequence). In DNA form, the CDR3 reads TGTGCCTGGAGTGGACAGATCTATGGCTACACCTTC. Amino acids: CAWSGQIYGYTF.

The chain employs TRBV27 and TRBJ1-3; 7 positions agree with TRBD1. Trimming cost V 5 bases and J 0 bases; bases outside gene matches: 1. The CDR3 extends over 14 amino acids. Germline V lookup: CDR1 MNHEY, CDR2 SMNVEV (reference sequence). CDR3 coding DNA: TGTGCCAGCAGTCCAGGGGGCTCTGGAAACACCATATATTTT. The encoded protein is CASSPGGSGNTIYF.

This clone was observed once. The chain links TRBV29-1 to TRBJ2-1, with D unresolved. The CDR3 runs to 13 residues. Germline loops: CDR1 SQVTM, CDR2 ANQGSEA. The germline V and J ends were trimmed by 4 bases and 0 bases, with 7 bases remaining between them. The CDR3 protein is CSVVPPSYNEQFF. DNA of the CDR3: TGCAGCGTTGTTCCTCCCTCCTACAATGAGCAGTTCTTC.

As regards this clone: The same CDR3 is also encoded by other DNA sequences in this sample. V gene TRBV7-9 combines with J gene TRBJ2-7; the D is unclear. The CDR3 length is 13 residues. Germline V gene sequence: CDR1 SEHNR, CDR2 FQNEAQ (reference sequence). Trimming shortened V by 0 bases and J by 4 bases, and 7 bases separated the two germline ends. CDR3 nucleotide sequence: TGTGCCAGCAGCTTAGCGCGCGCATACGAGCAGTACTTC. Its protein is CASSLARAYEQYF. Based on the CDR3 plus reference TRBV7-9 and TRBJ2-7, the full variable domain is DTGVSQNPRHKITKRGQNVTFRCDPISEHNRLYWYRQTLGQGPEFLTYFQNEAQLEKSRLLSDRFSAERPKGSFSTLEIQRTEQGDSAMYLCASSLARAYEQYFGPGTRLTVT.

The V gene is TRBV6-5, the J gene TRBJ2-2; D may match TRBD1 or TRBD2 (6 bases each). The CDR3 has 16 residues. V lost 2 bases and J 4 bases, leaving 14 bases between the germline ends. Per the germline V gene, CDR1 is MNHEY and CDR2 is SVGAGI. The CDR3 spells CASSYRGVRATGELFF. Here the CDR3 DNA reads TGTGCCAGCAGTTACAGGGGGGTGAGGGCCACCGGGGAGCTGTTTTTT.

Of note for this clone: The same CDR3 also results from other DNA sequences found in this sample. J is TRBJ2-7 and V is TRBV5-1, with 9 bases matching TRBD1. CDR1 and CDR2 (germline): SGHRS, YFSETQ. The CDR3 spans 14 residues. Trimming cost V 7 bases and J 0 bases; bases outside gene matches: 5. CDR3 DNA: TGCGCCAGCTCCTCGACAGGGGGCTCCTACGAGCAGTACTTC. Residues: CASSSTGGSYEQYF.

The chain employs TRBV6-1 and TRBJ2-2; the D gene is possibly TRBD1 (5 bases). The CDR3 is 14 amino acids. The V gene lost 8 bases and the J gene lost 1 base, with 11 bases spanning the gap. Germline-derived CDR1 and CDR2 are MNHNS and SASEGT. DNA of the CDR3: TGTGCCAGCCTTCGGACACTGAACACCGGGGAGCTGTTTTTT. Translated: CASLRTLNTGELFF.

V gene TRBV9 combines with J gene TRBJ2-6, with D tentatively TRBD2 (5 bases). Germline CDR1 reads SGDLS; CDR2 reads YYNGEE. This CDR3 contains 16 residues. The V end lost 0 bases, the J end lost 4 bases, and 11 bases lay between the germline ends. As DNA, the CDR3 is TGTGCCAGCAGCGTAGGAGGGTCGGCAGGGGCCAACGTCCTGACTTTC. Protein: CASSVGGSAGANVLTF.

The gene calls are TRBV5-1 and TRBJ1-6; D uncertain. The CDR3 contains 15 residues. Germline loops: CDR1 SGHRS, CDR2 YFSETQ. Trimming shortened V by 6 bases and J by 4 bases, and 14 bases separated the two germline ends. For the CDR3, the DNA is TGCGCCAGCACCACCGACGGGATTTATAATTCACCCCTCCACTTT. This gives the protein CASTTDGIYNSPLHF.

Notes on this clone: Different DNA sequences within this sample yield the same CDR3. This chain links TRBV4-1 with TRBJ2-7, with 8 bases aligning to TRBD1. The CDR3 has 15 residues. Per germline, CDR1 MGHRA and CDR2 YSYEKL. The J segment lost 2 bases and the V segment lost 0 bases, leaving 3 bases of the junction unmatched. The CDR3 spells CASSQDPGGTYEQYF. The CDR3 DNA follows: TGCGCCAGCAGCCAAGATCCAGGGGGCACCTACGAGCAGTACTTC.

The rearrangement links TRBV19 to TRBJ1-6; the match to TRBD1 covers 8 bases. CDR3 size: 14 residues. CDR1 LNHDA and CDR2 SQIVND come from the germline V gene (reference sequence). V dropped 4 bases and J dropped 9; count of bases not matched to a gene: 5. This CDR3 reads CASSTDRGVSPLHF. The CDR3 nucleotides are TGTGCCAGTAGTACCGACAGGGGCGTTTCACCCCTCCACTTT.

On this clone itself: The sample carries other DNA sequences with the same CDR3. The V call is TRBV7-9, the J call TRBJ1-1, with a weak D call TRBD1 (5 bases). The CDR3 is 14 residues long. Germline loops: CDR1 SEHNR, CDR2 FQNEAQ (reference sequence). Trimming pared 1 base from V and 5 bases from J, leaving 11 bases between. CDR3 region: CASSLGTGATEAFF. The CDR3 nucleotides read TGTGCCAGCAGCTTAGGAACAGGCGCGACTGAAGCTTTCTTT.

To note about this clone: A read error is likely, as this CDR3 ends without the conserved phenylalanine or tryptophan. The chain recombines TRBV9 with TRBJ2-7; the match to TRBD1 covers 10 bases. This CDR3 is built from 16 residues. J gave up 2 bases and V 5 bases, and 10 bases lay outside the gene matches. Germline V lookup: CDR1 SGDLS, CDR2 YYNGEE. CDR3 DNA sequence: TGTGCCAGCAGTCGAACCCCGGGACAGGGGCCCTACGAGCAGTACCTC. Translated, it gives CASSRTPGQGPYEQYL.

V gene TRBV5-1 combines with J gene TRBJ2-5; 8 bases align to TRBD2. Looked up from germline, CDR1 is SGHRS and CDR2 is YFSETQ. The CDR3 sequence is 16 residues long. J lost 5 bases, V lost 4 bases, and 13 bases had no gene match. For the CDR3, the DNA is TGCGCCAGCAGCAGAGGAGCGGGAGAAGGAAAGGAGACCCAGTACTTC. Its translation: CASSRGAGEGKETQYF. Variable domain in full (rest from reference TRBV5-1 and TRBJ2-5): KAGVTQTPRYLIKTRGQQVTLSCSPISGHRSVSWYQQTPGQGLQFLFEYFSETQRNKGNFPGRFSGRQFSNSRSEMNVSTLELGDSALYLCASSRGAGEGKETQYFGPGTRLLVL.

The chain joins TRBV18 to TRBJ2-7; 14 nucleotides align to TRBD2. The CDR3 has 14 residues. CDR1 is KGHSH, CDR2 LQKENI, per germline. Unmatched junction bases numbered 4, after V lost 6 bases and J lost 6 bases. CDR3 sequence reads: CASSSGLAGVEQYF. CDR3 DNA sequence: TGTGCCAGCTCCTCGGGACTAGCGGGAGTCGAGCAGTACTTC.

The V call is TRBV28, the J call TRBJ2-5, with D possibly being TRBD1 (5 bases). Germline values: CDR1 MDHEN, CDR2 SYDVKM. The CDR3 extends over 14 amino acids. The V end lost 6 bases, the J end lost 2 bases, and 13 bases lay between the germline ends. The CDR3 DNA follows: TGTGCCAGCAGCTCAACAGGCCTTCAAGAGACCCAGTACTTC. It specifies CASSSTGLQETQYF.

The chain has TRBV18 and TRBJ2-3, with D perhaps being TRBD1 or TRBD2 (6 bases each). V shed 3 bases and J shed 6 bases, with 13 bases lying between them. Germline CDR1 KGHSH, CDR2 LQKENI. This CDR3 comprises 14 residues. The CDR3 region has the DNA TGTGCCAGCTCACCTGGAGGGGGTAGTGATACGCAGTATTTT. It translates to CASSPGGGSDTQYF.

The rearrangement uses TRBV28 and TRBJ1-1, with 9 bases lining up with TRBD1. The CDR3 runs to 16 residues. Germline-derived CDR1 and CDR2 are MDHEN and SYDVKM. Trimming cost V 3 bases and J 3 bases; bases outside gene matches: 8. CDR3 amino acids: CASSLTTGGGDTEAFF. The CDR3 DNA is TGTGCCAGCAGTTTGACGACAGGGGGTGGAGACACTGAAGCTTTCTTT.

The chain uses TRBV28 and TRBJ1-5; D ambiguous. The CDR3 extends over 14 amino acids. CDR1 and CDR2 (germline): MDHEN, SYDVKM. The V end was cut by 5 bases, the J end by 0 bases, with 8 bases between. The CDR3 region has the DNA TGTGCCAGCAGTATCGACACTAGCAATCAGCCCCAGCATTTT. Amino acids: CASSIDTSNQPQHF.

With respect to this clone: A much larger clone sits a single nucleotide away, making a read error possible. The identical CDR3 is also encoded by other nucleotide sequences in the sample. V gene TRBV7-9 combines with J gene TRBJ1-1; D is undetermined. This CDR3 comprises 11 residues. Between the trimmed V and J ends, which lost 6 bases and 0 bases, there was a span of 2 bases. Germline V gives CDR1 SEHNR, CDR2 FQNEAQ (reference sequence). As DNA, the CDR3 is TGTGCCAGCAGACTGAACACTGAAGCTTTCTTT. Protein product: CASRLNTEAFF.

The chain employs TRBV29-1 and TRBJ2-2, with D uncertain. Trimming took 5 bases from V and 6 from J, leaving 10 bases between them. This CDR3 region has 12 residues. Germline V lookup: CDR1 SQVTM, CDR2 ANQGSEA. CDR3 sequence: CSVSPLAGELFF. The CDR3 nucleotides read TGCAGCGTTTCACCTCTCGCCGGGGAGCTGTTTTTT.

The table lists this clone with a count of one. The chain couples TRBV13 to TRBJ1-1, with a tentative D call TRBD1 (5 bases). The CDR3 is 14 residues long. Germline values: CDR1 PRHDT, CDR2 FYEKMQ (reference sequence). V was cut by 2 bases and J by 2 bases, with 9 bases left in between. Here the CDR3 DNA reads TGTGCCAGCAGCTTATCTGGGGGTAACACTGAAGCTTTCTTT. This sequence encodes CASSLSGGNTEAFF.

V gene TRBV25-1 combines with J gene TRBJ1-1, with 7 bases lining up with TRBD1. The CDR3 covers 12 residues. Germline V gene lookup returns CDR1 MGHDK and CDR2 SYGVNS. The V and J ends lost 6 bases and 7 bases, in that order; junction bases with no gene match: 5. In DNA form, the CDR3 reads TGTGCCAGCAGAGCAGGGGGTGGTGAAGCTTTCTTT. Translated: CASRAGGGEAFF.

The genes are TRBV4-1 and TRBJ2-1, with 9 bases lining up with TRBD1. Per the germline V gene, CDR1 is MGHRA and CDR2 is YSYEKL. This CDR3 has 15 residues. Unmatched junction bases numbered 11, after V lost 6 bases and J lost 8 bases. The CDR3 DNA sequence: TGCGCCAGCAGTCGCGACAGGGGGATAGGCTATGAGCAGTTCTTC. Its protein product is CASSRDRGIGYEQFF.